The 19 T cell receptor beta chains reported below all come from one sample, sequenced in a study of shared clonotypes between healthy human individuals. Produced via immunoSEQ multiplex PCR; TCRdb's table is partial and in-frame only. The data hold 650,000 to 750,000 clones, with roughly 70% observed a single time. The sample taken for sequencing was memory CD4+ T cells sorted from blood. Documented subset: CD45RA-negative fraction. The source is a woman aged 25 to 39 in good health.

The rearrangement uses TRBV6-1 and TRBJ1-1, with D maybe TRBD1 (6 bases). The length of the CDR3 is 14 residues. Germline loops: CDR1 MNHNS, CDR2 SASEGT. Trimming pared 7 bases from V and 1 base from J, leaving 13 bases between. The CDR3 sequence is CASKIRDTNTEAFF. The CDR3 nucleotides are TGTGCCAGCAAGATCCGGGACACGAACACTGAAGCTTTCTTT.

The chain couples TRBV5-1 to TRBJ2-1; D unclear. This CDR3 region has 15 residues. From germline, CDR1 is SGHRS and CDR2 YFSETQ. V was shortened by 3 bases and J by 0 bases, with 10 bases between the two germline ends. The CDR3 DNA reads TGCGCCAGCAGCTGGGTGGTTAGCTCCTACAATGAGCAGTTCTTC. It specifies CASSWVVSSYNEQFF.

This chain links TRBV19 with TRBJ1-1; perhaps TRBD1 as D (6 bases). The CDR3 sequence is 15 residues long. The V end lost 6 bases, the J end lost 1 base, and 15 bases lay between the germline ends. From germline, CDR1 is LNHDA and CDR2 SQIVND (reference sequence). This CDR3 is CASSTQPGQNTEAFF. In DNA, the CDR3 is TGTGCCAGTAGCACTCAACCGGGACAGAACACTGAAGCTTTCTTT.

V is TRBV10-1 and J is TRBJ1-5, with D tentatively TRBD1 (6 bases). The CDR3 is made up of 13 amino acids. Germline loops: CDR1 WNHNN, CDR2 SYGVQD (reference sequence). V lost 5 bases and J lost 4, with 9 bases in between. The CDR3 here is CASSRDINQPQHF. CDR3 DNA: TGCGCCAGCAGTAGGGACATAAATCAGCCCCAGCATTTT.

The gene calls are TRBV19 and TRBJ2-1; 8 positions match TRBD2. Germline lookup yields CDR1 LNHDA and CDR2 SQIVND (reference sequence). The length of the CDR3 is 18 residues. After removal of 5 bases from V and 11 bases from J, the junction contained 23 bases not matched to a gene. The CDR3 spells CASSHIPPGGAERVKQFF. Here the CDR3 DNA reads TGTGCCAGTAGTCATATCCCCCCCGGGGGGGCGGAAAGGGTGAAGCAGTTCTTC.

The chain joins TRBV19 to TRBJ1-2; D uncertain. The V gene lost 2 bases and the J gene lost 4 bases, with 23 bases spanning the gap. CDR1 is LNHDA, CDR2 SQIVND, per germline (reference sequence). CDR3 length equals 18 residues. The chain's CDR3 is CASSIYGSTASTLYGYTF. The CDR3 DNA follows: TGTGCCAGTAGTATATACGGGTCCACGGCCTCAACCCTCTATGGCTACACCTTC.

This clone was seen just once. V is TRBV4-2 and J is TRBJ2-3; the D call may be TRBD1 or TRBD2 (5 bases each). Per the germline V gene, CDR1 is LGHNA and CDR2 is YNFKEQ. The CDR3 is made up of 20 amino acids. Trimming took 0 bases from V and 2 from J, leaving 24 bases between them. The DNA of the CDR3 is TGTGCCAGCAGCCAAGAATCAGGCCAGGGCCACCAGGGAGCCACAGATACGCAGTATTTT. This encodes CASSQESGQGHQGATDTQYF.

This clone was recorded once. Mismatch with germline at one junction end may stem from a read error. The chain is built from TRBV5-6 and TRBJ1-4; D not resolved. Germline-derived CDR1 and CDR2 are SGHDT and YYEEEE. The CDR3 spans 15 residues. The CDR3 region has the DNA TGTGCCAGCAGGGGGAAGGGAACACGCCCTGGGGAAACTGTTTTT. Translating gives CASRGKGTRPGETVF.

This clone was observed a single time. V usage is TRBV6-4 and J usage is TRBJ2-5, with D perhaps matching TRBD1 (6 bases). Looked up from germline, CDR1 is MRHNA and CDR2 is SNTAGT. V was shortened by 5 bases and J by 4 bases, with 11 bases between the two germline ends. The CDR3 spans 13 residues. In DNA form, the CDR3 reads TGTGCCAGCAGTTCCCAGGGGCGAGAGACCCAGTACTTC. Its translation: CASSSQGRETQYF.

The chain recombines TRBV28 with TRBJ1-1; D is ambiguous. CDR3 length: 11 amino acids. Germline values: CDR1 MDHEN, CDR2 SYDVKM. Trimming took off 5 bases at V and 14 bases at J, with 15 bases between the two ends. This CDR3 reads CASSDGTGIFF. CDR3 nucleotide sequence: TGTGCCAGCAGTGATGGCACCGGGATCTTCTTT.

V and J are TRBV5-1 and TRBJ1-2, with TRBD1 matching 7 bases. V was pared by 7 bases and J by 3 bases, with 6 bases of the junction left unmatched. CDR1 SGHRS and CDR2 YFSETQ come from the germline V gene. The CDR3 is made up of 13 amino acids. In DNA form, the CDR3 reads TGCGCCAGCGGACGACAGGGAGACTATGGCTACACCTTC. Translated, it gives CASGRQGDYGYTF.

As DNA, the CDR3 is TGTGCCAGCAGCTCAGGCGGTGTCGACACAGATACGCAGTATTTT. The encoded protein is CASSSGGVDTDTQYF. The chain joins TRBV28 to TRBJ2-3; D remains unclear. The CDR3 has 15 residues. From germline, CDR1 is MDHEN and CDR2 SYDVKM. Between the trimmed V and J ends, which lost 6 bases and 2 bases, there was a span of 15 bases.

J is TRBJ2-5 and V is TRBV5-4; D gene unclear. Per germline, CDR1 SGHNT and CDR2 YYREEE (reference sequence). Trimming stripped 0 bases from V and 4 bases from J, with 10 bases between. There are 14 residues in the CDR3. The CDR3 DNA sequence: TGTGCCAGCAGCTTGGGTATTTGGGGAGAGACCCAGTACTTC. This translates into CASSLGIWGETQYF.

This clone was recorded at least ten times. V is TRBV19 and J is TRBJ2-7; 9 bases line up with TRBD2. The CDR3 is made up of 14 amino acids. After removal of 2 bases from V and 1 base from J, the junction contained 0 bases not matched to a gene. Germline-derived CDR1 and CDR2 are LNHDA and SQIVND (reference sequence). DNA of the CDR3: TGTGCCAGTAGTATAACTAGCGGGTCCTACGAGCAGTACTTC. Its protein product is CASSITSGSYEQYF.

This clone was observed a few times. The chain recombines TRBV19 with TRBJ1-2; D remains ambiguous. Germline CDR1 LNHDA, CDR2 SQIVND (reference sequence). This CDR3 contains 11 residues. V was cut by 9 bases and J by 7 bases, with 12 bases left in between. CDR3 bases: TGTGCCAGCCGCCGGGATTTTGGCTACACCTTC. Encoded protein: CASRRDFGYTF.

CDR3 nucleotide sequence: TGTGCCAGCAGCCTCACCGGGACTGGGGTCAATGAGCAGTTCTTC. Amino acids: CASSLTGTGVNEQFF. The chain employs TRBV9 and TRBJ2-1; D might be TRBD2 (6 bases). V gave up 4 bases and J gave up 6 bases, with 17 bases separating them. This CDR3 comprises 15 residues. Germline CDR1 is SGDLS and CDR2 is YYNGEE.

The J gene is TRBJ2-3, the V gene TRBV28, with 9 positions matching TRBD2. Per the germline V gene, CDR1 is MDHEN and CDR2 is SYDVKM. The trim removed 8 bases at V and 1 base at J, leaving 16 bases unmatched. The CDR3 is 18 residues long. The chain's CDR3 is CASWGTTGGGRGTDTQYF. Here the CDR3 DNA reads TGTGCCAGCTGGGGGACAACCGGCGGCGGGAGGGGCACAGATACGCAGTATTTT.

The chain couples TRBV28 to TRBJ2-2; 7 positions match TRBD1. The V segment lost 8 bases and the J segment 3 bases; nucleotides outside the gene matches: 9. This CDR3 region has 15 residues. Germline values: CDR1 MDHEN, CDR2 SYDVKM. CDR3 sequence: CASGTGTDYTGELFF. CDR3 nucleotide sequence: TGTGCCAGCGGGACCGGGACAGACTACACCGGGGAGCTGTTTTTT.

This sequence joins TRBV29-1 and TRBJ1-2, with a weak D call TRBD1 (6 bases). Germline V lookup: CDR1 SQVTM, CDR2 ANQGSEA. Trimming pared 5 bases from V and 3 bases from J, leaving 19 bases between. The CDR3 runs to 15 residues. CDR3 loop: CSVQTPVRGHYGYTF. The CDR3 nucleotides read TGCAGCGTTCAGACCCCGGTCAGGGGCCACTATGGCTACACCTTC.